This TCR beta chain was recovered during a study of CD4+ T cells in melanoma. CDR3 size: 18 residues. For this clone: The antigen is not known.

General study results and limits: Reportedly, melanoma neoantigen-specific CD4+ T cells showed varied differentiation states.

Sequencing used immunoSEQ multiplex PCR; TCRdb keeps in-frame clones, though not all of them. The table records 90,000 to 130,000 clones, roughly 90% of them present only once. This receptor was obtained from a human donor with melanoma. The chain has TRBV7-5 and TRBJ2-7; the D segment call TRBD2 is taken from the table without a DNA check. TRBV7-5 is a pseudogene locus. The sequencing sample was made of peripheral blood. This CDR3 reads CARSLGSEEYPAPYEQYF. DNA for the CDR3: TGTGCCAGAAGCTTAGGATCGGAGGAATACCCGGCTCCCTACGAGCAGTACTTC.